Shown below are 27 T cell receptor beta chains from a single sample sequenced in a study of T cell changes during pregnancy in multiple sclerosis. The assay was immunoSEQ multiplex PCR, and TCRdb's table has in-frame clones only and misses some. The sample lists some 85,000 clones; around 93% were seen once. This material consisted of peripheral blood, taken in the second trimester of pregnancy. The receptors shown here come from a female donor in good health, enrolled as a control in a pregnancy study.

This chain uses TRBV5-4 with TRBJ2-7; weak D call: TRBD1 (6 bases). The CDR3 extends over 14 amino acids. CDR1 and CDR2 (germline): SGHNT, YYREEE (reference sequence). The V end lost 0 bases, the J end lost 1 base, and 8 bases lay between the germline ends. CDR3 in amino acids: CASSLADRSYEQYF. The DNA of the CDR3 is TGTGCCAGCAGCTTGGCGGACAGATCCTACGAGCAGTACTTC.

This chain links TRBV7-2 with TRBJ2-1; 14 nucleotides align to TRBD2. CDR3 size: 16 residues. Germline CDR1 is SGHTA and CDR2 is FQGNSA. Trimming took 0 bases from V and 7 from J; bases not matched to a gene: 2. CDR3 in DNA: TGTGCCAGCAGCTTAGCGACTAGCGGGGGGGTTAATGAGCAGTTCTTC. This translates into CASSLATSGGVNEQFF.

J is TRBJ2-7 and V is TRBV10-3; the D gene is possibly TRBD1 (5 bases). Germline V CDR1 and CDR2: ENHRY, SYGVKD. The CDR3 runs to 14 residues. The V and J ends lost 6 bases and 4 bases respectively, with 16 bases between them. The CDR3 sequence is CAISQGRSEYEQYF. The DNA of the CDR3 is TGTGCCATCAGCCAGGGCAGATCGGAATACGAGCAGTACTTC.

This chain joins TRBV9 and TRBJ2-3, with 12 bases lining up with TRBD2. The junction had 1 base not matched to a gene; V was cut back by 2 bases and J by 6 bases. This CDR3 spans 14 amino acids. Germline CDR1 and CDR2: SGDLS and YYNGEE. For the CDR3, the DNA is TGTGCCAGCAGCGTCCTAGCGGGGGGGGATACGCAGTATTTT. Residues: CASSVLAGGDTQYF.

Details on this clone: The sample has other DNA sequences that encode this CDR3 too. CDR3 region: CASSAGAMNTEAFF. The CDR3 DNA follows: TGTGCCAGCAGTGCAGGGGCTATGAACACTGAAGCTTTCTTT. The chain couples TRBV6-4 to TRBJ1-1; maybe TRBD1 (6 bases). The CDR3 length is 14 residues. Deletions cut 4 bases from V and 0 bases from J, with 9 bases between. The germline V gene encodes CDR1 MRHNA and CDR2 SNTAGT.

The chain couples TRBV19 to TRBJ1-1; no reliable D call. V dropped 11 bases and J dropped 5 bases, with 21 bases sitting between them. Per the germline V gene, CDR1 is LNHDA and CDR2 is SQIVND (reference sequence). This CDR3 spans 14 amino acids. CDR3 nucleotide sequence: TGTGCCGCCAAAGAAGGTATATCCGGGACTGAAGCTTTCTTT. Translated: CAAKEGISGTEAFF.

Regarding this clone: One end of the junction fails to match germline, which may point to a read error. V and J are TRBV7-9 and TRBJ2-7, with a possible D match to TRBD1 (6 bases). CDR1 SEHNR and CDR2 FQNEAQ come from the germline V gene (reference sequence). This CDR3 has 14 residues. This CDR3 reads CASNPGVVSSEQYF. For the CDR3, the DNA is TGTGCCAGCAATCCAGGGGTCGTTTCCTCCGAGCAGTACTTC.

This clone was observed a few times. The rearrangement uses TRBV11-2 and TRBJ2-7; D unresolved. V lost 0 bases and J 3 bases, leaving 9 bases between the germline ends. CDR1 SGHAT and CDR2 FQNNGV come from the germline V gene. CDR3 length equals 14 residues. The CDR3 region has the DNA TGTGCCAGCAGCTTAGATCGCCGGTTCTACGAGCAGTACTTC. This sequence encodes CASSLDRRFYEQYF. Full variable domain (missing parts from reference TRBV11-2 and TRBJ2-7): EAGVAQSPRYKIIEKRQSVAFWCNPISGHATLYWYQQILGQGPKLLIQFQNNGVVDDSQLPKDRFSAERLKGVDSTLKIQPAKLEDSAVYLCASSLDRRFYEQYFGPGTRLTVT.

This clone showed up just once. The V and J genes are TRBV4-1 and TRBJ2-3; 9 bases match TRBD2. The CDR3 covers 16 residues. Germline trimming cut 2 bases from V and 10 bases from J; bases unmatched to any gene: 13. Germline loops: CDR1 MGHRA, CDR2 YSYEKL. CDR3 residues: CASSQMTDSGGRAQYF. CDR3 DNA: TGCGCCAGCAGCCAAATGACAGATAGCGGGGGACGGGCGCAGTATTTT.

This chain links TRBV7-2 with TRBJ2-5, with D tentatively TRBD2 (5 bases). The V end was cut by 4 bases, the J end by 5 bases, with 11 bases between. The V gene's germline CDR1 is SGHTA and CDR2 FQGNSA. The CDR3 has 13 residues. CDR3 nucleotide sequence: TGTGCCAGCAGCTACCTAGCTAGGGAGACCCAGTACTTC. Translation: CASSYLARETQYF.

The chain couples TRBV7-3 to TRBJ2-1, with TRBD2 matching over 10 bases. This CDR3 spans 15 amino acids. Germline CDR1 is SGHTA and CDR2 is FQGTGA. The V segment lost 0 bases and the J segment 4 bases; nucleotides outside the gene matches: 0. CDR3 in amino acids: CASSLTSGGYNEQFF. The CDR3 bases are TGTGCCAGCAGCTTAACTAGCGGGGGGTACAATGAGCAGTTCTTC. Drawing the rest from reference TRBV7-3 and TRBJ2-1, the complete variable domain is GAGVSQTPSNKVTEKGKYVELRCDPISGHTALYWYRQSLGQGPEFLIYFQGTGAADDSGLPNDRFFAVRPEGSVSTLKIQRTERGDSAVYLCASSLTSGGYNEQFFGPGTRLTVL.

CDR3 in DNA: TGTGCCAGCAGTTACAGTACAGGGGGCAATGAGCAGTTCTTC. Protein product: CASSYSTGGNEQFF. This chain uses TRBV6-6 with TRBJ2-1, with 8 bases matching TRBD1. Germline V gene data show CDR1 as MNHNY and CDR2 as SVGAGI (reference sequence). The length of the CDR3 is 14 residues. Trimming took 2 bases from V and 6 from J; bases not matched to a gene: 3.

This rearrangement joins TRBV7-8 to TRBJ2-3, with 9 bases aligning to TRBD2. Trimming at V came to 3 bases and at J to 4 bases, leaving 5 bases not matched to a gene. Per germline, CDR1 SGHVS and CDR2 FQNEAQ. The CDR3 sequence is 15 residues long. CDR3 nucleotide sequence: TGTGCCAGCAGCTTGGGCGGGGGGGCTCCAGATACGCAGTATTTT. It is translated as CASSLGGGAPDTQYF.

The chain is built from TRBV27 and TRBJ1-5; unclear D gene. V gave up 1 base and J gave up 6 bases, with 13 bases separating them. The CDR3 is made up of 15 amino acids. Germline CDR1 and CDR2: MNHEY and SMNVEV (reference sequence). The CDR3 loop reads CASSLYGFGSQPQHF. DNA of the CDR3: TGTGCCAGCAGTTTATACGGGTTTGGTTCTCAGCCCCAGCATTTT.

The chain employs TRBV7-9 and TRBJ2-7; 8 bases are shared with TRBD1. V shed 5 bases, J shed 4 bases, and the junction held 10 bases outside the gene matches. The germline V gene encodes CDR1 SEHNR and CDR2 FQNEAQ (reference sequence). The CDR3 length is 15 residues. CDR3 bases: TGTGCCAGCAGCCAGGCAGGACAGGGAAGGTACGAGCAGTACTTC. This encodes CASSQAGQGRYEQYF.

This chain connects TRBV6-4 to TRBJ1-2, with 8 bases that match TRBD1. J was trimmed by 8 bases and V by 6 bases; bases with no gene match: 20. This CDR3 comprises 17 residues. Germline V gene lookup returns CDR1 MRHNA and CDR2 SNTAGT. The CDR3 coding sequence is TGTGCCAGCAGGGCAGAGGGACAGGTCGAGAAAGGGGACGGCTACACCTTC. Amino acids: CASRAEGQVEKGDGYTF.

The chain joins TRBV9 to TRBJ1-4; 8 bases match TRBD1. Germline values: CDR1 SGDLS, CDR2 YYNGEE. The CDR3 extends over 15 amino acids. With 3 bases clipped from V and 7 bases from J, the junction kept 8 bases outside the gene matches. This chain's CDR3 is CASSDPGGLTEKLFF. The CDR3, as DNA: TGTGCCAGCAGCGACCCAGGGGGCTTGACTGAAAAACTGTTTTTT.

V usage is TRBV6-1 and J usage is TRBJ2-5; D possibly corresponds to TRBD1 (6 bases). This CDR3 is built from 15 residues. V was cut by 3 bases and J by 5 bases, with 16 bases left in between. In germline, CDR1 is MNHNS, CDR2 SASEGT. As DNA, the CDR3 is TGTGCCAGCAGTGACGAACGGCAGGGGCATGAGACCCAGTACTTC. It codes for CASSDERQGHETQYF.

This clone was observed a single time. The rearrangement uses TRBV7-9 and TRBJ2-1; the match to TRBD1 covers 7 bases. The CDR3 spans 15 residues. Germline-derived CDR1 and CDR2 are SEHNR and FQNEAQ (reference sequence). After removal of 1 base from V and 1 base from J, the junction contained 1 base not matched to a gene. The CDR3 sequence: CASSLVGQSYNEQFF. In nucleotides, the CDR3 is TGTGCCAGCAGCTTAGTGGGACAGTCCTACAATGAGCAGTTCTTC. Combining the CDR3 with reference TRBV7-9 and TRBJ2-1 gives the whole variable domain DTGVSQNPRHKITKRGQNVTFRCDPISEHNRLYWYRQTLGQGPEFLTYFQNEAQLEKSRLLSDRFSAERPKGSFSTLEIQRTEQGDSAMYLCASSLVGQSYNEQFFGPGTRLTVL.

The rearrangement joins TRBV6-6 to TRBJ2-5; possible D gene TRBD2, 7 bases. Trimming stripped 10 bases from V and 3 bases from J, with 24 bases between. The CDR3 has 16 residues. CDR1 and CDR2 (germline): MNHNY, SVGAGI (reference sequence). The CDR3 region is CATKQREGGAKETQYF. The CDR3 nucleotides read TGTGCCACAAAACAAAGAGAAGGGGGGGCAAAAGAGACCCAGTACTTC.

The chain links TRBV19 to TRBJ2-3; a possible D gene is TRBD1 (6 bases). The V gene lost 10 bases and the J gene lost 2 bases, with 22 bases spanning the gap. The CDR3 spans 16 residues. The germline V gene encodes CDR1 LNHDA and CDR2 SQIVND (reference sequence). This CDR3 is CATKSGHLLTTDTQYF. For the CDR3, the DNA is TGTGCCACCAAATCGGGACACCTTCTCACCACAGATACGCAGTATTTT.

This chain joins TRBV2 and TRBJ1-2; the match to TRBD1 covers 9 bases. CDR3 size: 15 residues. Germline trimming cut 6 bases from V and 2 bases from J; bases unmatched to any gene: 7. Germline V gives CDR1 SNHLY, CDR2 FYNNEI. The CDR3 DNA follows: TGTGCCAGCAGACTAGAGACAGGGGGAAACTATGGCTACACCTTC. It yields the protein CASRLETGGNYGYTF.

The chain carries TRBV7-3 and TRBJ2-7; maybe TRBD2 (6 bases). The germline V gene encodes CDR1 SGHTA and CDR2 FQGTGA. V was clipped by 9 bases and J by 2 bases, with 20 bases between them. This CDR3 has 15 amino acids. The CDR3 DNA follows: TGTGCCAGGGGAGGATTTCGGTTTATACCCTACGAGCAGTACTTC. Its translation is CARGGFRFIPYEQYF.

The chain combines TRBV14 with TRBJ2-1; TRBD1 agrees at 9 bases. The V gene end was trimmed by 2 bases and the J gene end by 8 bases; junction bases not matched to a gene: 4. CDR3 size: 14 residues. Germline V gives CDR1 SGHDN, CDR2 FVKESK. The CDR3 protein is CASSQRQGVYEQFF. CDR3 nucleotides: TGTGCCAGCAGCCAAAGACAGGGGGTGTATGAGCAGTTCTTC.

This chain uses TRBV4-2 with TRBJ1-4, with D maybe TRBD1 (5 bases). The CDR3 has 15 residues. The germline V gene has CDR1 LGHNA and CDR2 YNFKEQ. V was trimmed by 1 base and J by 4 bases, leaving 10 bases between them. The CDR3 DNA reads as TGTGCCAGCAGCCAAGTGACAGCCCATAATGAAAAACTGTTTTTT. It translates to CASSQVTAHNEKLFF.

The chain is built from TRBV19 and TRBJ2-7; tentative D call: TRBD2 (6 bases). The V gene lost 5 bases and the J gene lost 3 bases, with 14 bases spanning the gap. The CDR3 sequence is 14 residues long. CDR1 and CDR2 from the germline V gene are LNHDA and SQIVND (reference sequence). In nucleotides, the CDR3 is TGTGCCAGTAGTGAGCCTAGCGAGGGCTACGAGCAGTACTTC. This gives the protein CASSEPSEGYEQYF.

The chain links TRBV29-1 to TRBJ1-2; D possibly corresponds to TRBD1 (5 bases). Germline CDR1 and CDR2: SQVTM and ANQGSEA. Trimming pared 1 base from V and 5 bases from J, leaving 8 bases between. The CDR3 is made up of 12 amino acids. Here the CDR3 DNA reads TGCAGCGTTGAAGTAGGGGATTATGGCTACACCTTC. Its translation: CSVEVGDYGYTF.